The text below deals with one T cell receptor (beta chain). Its antigen specificity is not known. The record has no base qualities; no much larger clone is one base away. TCR CDR3 regions were amplified from genomic DNA by multiplex PCR using the deep immunoSEQ assay. Extracted genomic DNA from each cell subset was distributed evenly across all wells of several immunoSEQ 96-well plates, and each plate was treated as a replicate. For sorted subsets, around 200 ng genomic DNA, equal to tens of thousands of T cell genomes, was loaded into each replicate PCR. Purified libraries were measured with a Qubit 3.0 fluorometer, size-checked on a Bioanalyzer 2100, and measured again with the KAPA Library Quantification kit. Each immunoSEQ 96-well plate was sequenced on its own single-read 150-cycle Illumina NextSeq 550 flow cell. The source study handled its data this way. The immunoSEQ output contained only junctional sequences without quality scores, so filtering could not match that applied to full-length reads. Sequences were annotated with PyIR, a Python wrapper for IgBLAST v1.9, using IMGT germline references to assign V/J genes and CDR3. Reads were removed for weak V/J assignments (E-value above 1e-6), missing CDR3, stop codons, out-of-frame junctions, or ambiguous translated residues. V3J clonotypes were defined as sequences sharing the same inferred V gene, J gene, and CDR3 amino acid sequence. The percentage overlap between two repertoires was calculated by dividing the number of shared unique clonotypes by the size of the smaller repertoire. RTK rarefaction, the Chao1 estimator, and Recon v2.1 estimates of unobserved clonotypes were used to assess repertoire richness. For all TCRbeta clonotypes obtained by the gDNA method from four donors, generation probabilities were computed with OLGA. What TCRdb holds here is the immuneACCESS table cut down to in-frame rearrangements. Part of the clones is not present; checked against another copy, under half of the missing clones reflect an unresolved V gene, and the others are unexplained. V, J and clone size derive from that table, while D and trimming were established from the DNA sequence. A total of 2 million to 2.5 million clones appear in this sample, roughly 90% of them only once. The ten largest make up 0.37% of the sample.

The sample is drawn from a study of shared clonotypes between healthy human individuals (dated by TCRdb to 2018 to 2020). About the study as a whole: A couple of women and a few men aged 18 to 49 years were included in the cohort. Blood TCR repertoires of roughly five healthy adults were deeply sequenced to estimate repertoire size and the extent of clonotype sharing between individuals. Per donor, three plates each were used for CD4 naive and CD4 memory, two for CD8 naive, and one for CD8 memory. Between about 0.94 and 8.9 billion PBMCs per donor were obtained by leukapheresis. Different laboratories and diverse techniques were used to prepare libraries and sequence TCR repertoires, to increase sequencing depth and limit assay-specific biases.

The donors were healthy, HIV-negative adults with no recently reported acute infections or vaccinations. Every donor was a Caucasian adult living in Nashville, Tennessee, USA. CD4+ T cells were enriched through magnetic negative selection, after which naive cells were positively selected on CD45RA and the remaining negative fraction served as the memory subset. After blood collection by leukapheresis, PBMCs were isolated using Ficoll-Histopaque density gradient centrifugation and then cryopreserved in the vapor phase of liquid nitrogen. Analytical flow cytometry was used to check the purity and quantity of every magnetically sorted T cell population. Genomic DNA was isolated from each sorted fraction and quantified by UV absorbance on a Nanodrop 2000c. Trimming at the junction amounts to 7 bases on V and 5 bases on J, and the germline ends lie 11 bases apart. The germline V gene (reference sequence) gives CDR1 as LNHDA and CDR2 as SQIVND. The CDR3 contains 12 residues, cysteine and phenylalanine counted. Only CDR3 DNA is held: 36 bases, read in frame from base 1.

General findings and caveats noted by the study authors: The small number of donors limited the genetic and exposure-history diversity represented. Compared with non-shared clonotypes, clonotypes shared by all four sorted-subset donors had higher generation probabilities. Rarefaction of sorted-subset datasets indicated incomplete sequencing despite the large sequencing depth. Pairwise subsampling indicated that sequencing depth was expected to affect the degree of clonotype sharing among donors. When a handful of donors were compared, the shared fraction of clonotypes was about 5.2% for naive CD4, less than 4% for naive CD8, roughly 2.5% for memory CD4, and under 0.5% for memory CD8. Sampling was limited to blood, and TCR repertoires in tissue likely differ from TCR repertoires in blood. Larger estimated clonotype richness was generally found for naive subsets than for memory subsets.

The receptor's source is a man younger than 35 in good health. Some clones in this sample may be carry-over from other donors' samples. Sequencing was done on a sample of naive CD4+ T cells from PBMCs. The sample's cell subset or site label, in plain terms: CD45RA+ positively selected. The chain joins TRBV19 to TRBJ1-1, and the D gene may be TRBD1, 6 bases matching. The CDR3 protein sequence reads: CASTATGTEAFF. The DNA reads as follows: TGTGCCAGTACCGCGACAGGAACTGAAGCTTTCTTT.